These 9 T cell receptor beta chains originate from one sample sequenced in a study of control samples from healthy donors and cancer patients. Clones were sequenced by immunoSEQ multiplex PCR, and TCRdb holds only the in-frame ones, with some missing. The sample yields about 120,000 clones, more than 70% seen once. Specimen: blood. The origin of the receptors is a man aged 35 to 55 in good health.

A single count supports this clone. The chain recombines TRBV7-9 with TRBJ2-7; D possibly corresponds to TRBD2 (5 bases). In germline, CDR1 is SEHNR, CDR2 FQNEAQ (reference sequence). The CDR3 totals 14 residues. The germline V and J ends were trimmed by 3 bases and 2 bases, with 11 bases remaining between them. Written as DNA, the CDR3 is TGTGCCAGCAGCTTGACGGGATCCACCTACGAGCAGTACTTC. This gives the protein CASSLTGSTYEQYF.

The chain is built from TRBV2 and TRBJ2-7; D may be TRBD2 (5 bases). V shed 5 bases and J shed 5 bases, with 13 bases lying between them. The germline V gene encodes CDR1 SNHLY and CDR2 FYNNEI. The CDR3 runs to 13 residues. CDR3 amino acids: CASSNEGQNEQYF. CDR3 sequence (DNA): TGTGCCAGCAGTAATGAGGGTCAGAACGAGCAGTACTTC.

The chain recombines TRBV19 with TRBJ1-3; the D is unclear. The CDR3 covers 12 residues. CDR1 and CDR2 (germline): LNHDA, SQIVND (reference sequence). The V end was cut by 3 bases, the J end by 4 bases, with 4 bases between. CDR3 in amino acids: CASSIGGNTIYF. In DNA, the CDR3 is TGTGCCAGTAGTATTGGCGGAAACACCATATATTTT.

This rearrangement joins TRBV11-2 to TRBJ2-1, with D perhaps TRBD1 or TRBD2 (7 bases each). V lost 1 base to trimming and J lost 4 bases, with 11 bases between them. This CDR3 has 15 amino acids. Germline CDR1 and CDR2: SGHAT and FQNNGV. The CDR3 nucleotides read TGTGCCAGCAGCTTAGCAGGGGGGGGTTACAATGAGCAGTTCTTC. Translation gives CASSLAGGGYNEQFF.

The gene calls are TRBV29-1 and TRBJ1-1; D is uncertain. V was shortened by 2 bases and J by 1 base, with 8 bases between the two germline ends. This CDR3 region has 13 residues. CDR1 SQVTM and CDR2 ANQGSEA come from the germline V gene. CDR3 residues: CSVEPPRNTEAFF. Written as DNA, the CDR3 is TGCAGCGTTGAACCTCCAAGGAACACTGAAGCTTTCTTT.

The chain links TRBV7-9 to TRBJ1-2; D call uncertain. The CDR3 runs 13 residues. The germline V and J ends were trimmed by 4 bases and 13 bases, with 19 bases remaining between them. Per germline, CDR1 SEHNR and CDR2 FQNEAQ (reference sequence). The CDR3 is CASSSVVGEVFTF. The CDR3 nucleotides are TGTGCCAGCAGCTCAGTGGTCGGGGAGGTTTTCACCTTC.

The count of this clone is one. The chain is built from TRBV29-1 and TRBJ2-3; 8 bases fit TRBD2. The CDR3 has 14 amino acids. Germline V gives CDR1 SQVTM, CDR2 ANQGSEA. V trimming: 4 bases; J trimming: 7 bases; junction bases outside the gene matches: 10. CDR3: CSVVAGTPTNTQYF. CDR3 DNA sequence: TGCAGCGTTGTAGCGGGGACTCCAACAAATACGCAGTATTTT.

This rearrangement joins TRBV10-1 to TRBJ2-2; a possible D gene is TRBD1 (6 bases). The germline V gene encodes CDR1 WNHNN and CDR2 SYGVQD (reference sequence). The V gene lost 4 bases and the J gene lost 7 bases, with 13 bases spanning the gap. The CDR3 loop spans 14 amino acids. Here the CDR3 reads CASSGDKGDGELFF. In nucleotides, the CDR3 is TGCGCCAGCAGTGGGGACAAAGGGGACGGGGAGCTGTTTTTT.

The CDR3: CASSSRTSGGNTGELFF. The CDR3 nucleotides are TGTGCCAGCAGCTCCAGGACTAGCGGGGGGAACACCGGGGAGCTGTTTTTT. The J gene is TRBJ2-2, the V gene TRBV7-8; the match to TRBD2 covers 13 bases. V was clipped by 4 bases and J by 1 base; unmatched bases: 3. CDR3 length: 17 residues. Germline CDR1 reads SGHVS; CDR2 reads FQNEAQ. Full variable domain (missing parts from reference TRBV7-8 and TRBJ2-2): GAGVSQSPRYKVAKRGQDVALRCDPISGHVSLFWYQQALGQGPEFLTYFQNEAQLDKSGLPSDRFFAERPEGSVSTLKIQRTQQEDSAVYLCASSSRTSGGNTGELFFGEGSRLTVL.